This entry is about one T cell receptor beta chain. The repertoire was sequenced with immunoSEQ multiplex PCR; TCRdb's copy has only in-frame clones and lacks some. The repertoire consists of more than 55,000 clones, with about 90% occurring once and the leading ten covering 6.9%. This record comes from a study of blood T cell repertoires in COVID-19. J gave up 5 bases and V 5 bases, and 17 bases lay outside the gene matches. Looked up from germline, CDR1 is LGHNA and CDR2 is YSLEER. The CDR3 has 18 amino acids. Sequencing was carried out using peripheral blood. The clonotype comes from a man aged 55 to 70 with active or convalescent COVID-19. The V gene is TRBV4-3, the J gene TRBJ1-2; 10 bases match TRBD1. Here the CDR3 reads CASSVGEDRGGLGYGYTF. The DNA of the CDR3 is TGCGCCAGCAGCGTAGGCGAGGACAGGGGGGGGTTAGGATATGGCTACACCTTC.